Each of the 22 T cell receptor beta chains below was sequenced from the same sample in a study of OX40 agonist ivuxolimab in advanced cancers. Library prep was done by the immunoSEQ multiplex PCR assay. The source is immuneACCESS, and TCRdb retained only in-frame sequences with V and J called. Part of the clones is not carried over; for the studies checked, unresolved V genes explain less than half of this, and the remainder is unexplained. This sample comprises 98,000 or so clones, approximately 91% of them detected only once. 0.8% to 1% of the sample goes to the ten largest clones. The sample here was CD4+ or CD8+ T cells sorted from blood, taken in a trial of the OX40 agonist ivuxolimab. These receptor sequences come from an adult with an advanced solid tumor such as melanoma, head and neck, liver or kidney cancer.

This chain uses TRBV6-6 with TRBJ2-5; either TRBD1 or TRBD2 may fit D (5 bases each). The CDR3 spans 14 residues. Trimming removed 6 bases from V and 1 base from J, with 12 bases in between. Germline CDR1 reads MNHNY; CDR2 reads SVGAGI (reference sequence). The CDR3 protein is CASSYRDGQETQYF. The CDR3, as DNA: TGTGCCAGCAGCTACCGGGACGGCCAAGAGACCCAGTACTTC.

The J gene is TRBJ2-1, the V gene TRBV28; a weak D match, TRBD2 (6 bases). In germline, CDR1 is MDHEN, CDR2 SYDVKM. The CDR3 loop spans 15 amino acids. V lost 2 bases, J lost 5 bases, and 13 bases lay in between. CDR3 in amino acids: CASSLGLAPDNEQFF. The CDR3 DNA follows: TGTGCCAGCAGTTTAGGGCTAGCGCCTGACAATGAGCAGTTCTTC.

The DNA of the CDR3 is TGTGCCAGCAGCCAAGGGACCCCCCGGGAGCAGTACGTC. It codes for CASSQGTPREQYV. The rearrangement joins TRBV5-8 to TRBJ2-7, with D perhaps matching TRBD1 or TRBD2 (5 bases each). Between the trimmed V and J ends, which lost 4 bases and 7 bases, there was a span of 15 bases. This CDR3 is 13 amino acids long. Germline V gene data show CDR1 as SGHTS and CDR2 as YDEGEE.

The chain couples TRBV30 to TRBJ2-3, with D hard to call. The CDR3 contains 11 residues. Looked up from germline, CDR1 is GTSNPN and CDR2 is SVGIG (reference sequence). The V end lost 5 bases, the J end lost 0 bases, and 3 bases lay between the germline ends. The CDR3 DNA follows: TGTGCCTGGGGGAGCACAGATACGCAGTATTTT. It encodes CAWGSTDTQYF. Full variable domain (rest looked up from reference TRBV30 and TRBJ2-3): SQTIHQWPATLVQPVGSPLSLECTVEGTSNPNLYWYRQAAGRGLQLLFYSVGIGQISSEVPQNLSASRPQDRQFILSSKKLLLSDSGFYLCAWGSTDTQYFGPGTRLTVL.

This clone was seen a single time. The rearrangement links TRBV19 to TRBJ2-7, with D perhaps matching TRBD2 (5 bases). Trimming cost V 8 bases and J 6 bases, with 11 bases left between them. This CDR3 has 11 amino acids. Germline V gene lookup returns CDR1 LNHDA and CDR2 SQIVND (reference sequence). As DNA, the CDR3 is TGTGCCAGTTTCTCCGGGGTCGAGCAGTACGTC. It encodes CASFSGVEQYV.

This clone is a singleton in its sample. Its ends do not fully match the called genes, so a read error is possible. CDR3 region: CASSESLTSRVF. The CDR3 DNA reads TGTGCCAGCAGTGAAAGTCTAACCTCCCGAGTCTTC. This sequence joins TRBV6-1 and TRBJ2-1; D not certain. Germline V lookup: CDR1 MNHNS, CDR2 SASEGT. The CDR3 has 12 amino acids.

This sequence joins TRBV5-1 and TRBJ2-3; tentatively, D is TRBD1 (6 bases). The ends were cut back, 5 bases at V and 5 bases at J, with 18 bases in the middle. Germline CDR1 SGHRS, CDR2 YFSETQ. The CDR3 length is 15 residues. The CDR3 is CASRPRPQGLDTQYF. Here the CDR3 DNA reads TGCGCCAGCAGGCCCCGTCCTCAGGGGCTAGATACGCAGTATTTT. Drawing the rest from reference TRBV5-1 and TRBJ2-3, the complete variable domain is KAGVTQTPRYLIKTRGQQVTLSCSPISGHRSVSWYQQTPGQGLQFLFEYFSETQRNKGNFPGRFSGRQFSNSRSEMNVSTLELGDSALYLCASRPRPQGLDTQYFGPGTRLTVL.

The CDR3 loop reads CASSRGQGLFAEAFF. DNA for the CDR3: TGTGCCAGCAGCCGCGGACAGGGTTTGTTTGCTGAAGCTTTCTTT. This chain joins TRBV14 and TRBJ1-1, with 8 bases matching TRBD1. The V segment lost 4 bases and the J segment 6 bases; nucleotides outside the gene matches: 10. The CDR3 has 15 amino acids. Germline values: CDR1 SGHDN, CDR2 FVKESK. Full variable domain (missing parts from reference TRBV14 and TRBJ1-1): EAGVTQFPSHSVIEKGQTVTLRCDPISGHDNLYWYRRVMGKEIKFLLHFVKESKQDESGMPNNRFLAERTGGTYSTLKVQPAELEDSGVYFCASSRGQGLFAEAFFGQGTRLTVV.

This clone was detected once. V usage is TRBV7-9 and J usage is TRBJ2-3; D perhaps matches TRBD2 (7 bases). The CDR3 loop spans 17 amino acids. The ends were cut back, 3 bases at V and 5 bases at J, with 21 bases in the middle. Per germline, CDR1 SEHNR and CDR2 FQNEAQ (reference sequence). CDR3 region: CASSLGLMRRGGDTQYF. The CDR3 DNA follows: TGTGCCAGCAGCTTGGGCCTGATGCGGAGGGGGGGAGATACGCAGTATTTT.

V and J are TRBV16 and TRBJ1-5; the D is unclear. The CDR3 has 15 residues. Germline loops: CDR1 KGHSY, CDR2 FQNENV. The V gene lost 4 bases and the J gene lost 2 bases, with 12 bases spanning the gap. As DNA, the CDR3 is TGTGCCAGCAGCCCCCGAGGGTCCCGCAATCAGCCCCAGCATTTT. Its translation: CASSPRGSRNQPQHF.

V gene TRBV29-1 combines with J gene TRBJ2-7; possible D gene TRBD1, 6 bases. Germline V gene data show CDR1 as SQVTM and CDR2 as ANQGSEA. Trimming took 1 base from V and 5 from J, leaving 12 bases between them. The CDR3 length is 13 residues. CDR3 in amino acids: CSVEGGGNNEQYF. The CDR3 DNA is TGCAGCGTTGAAGGAGGGGGTAATAACGAGCAGTACTTC.

This sequence joins TRBV7-2 and TRBJ1-5, with 8 bases lining up with TRBD1. The ends lost 1 base at V and 4 bases at J; junction bases unmatched: 0. CDR3 length: 14 amino acids. The germline CDR1 and CDR2 sequences are SGHTA and FQGNSA. The CDR3 loop reads CASSLGQGNQPQHF. Written as DNA, the CDR3 is TGTGCCAGCAGCTTAGGACAGGGGAATCAGCCCCAGCATTTT.

The chain recombines TRBV23-1 with TRBJ2-1; D is unresolved. TRBV23-1 is treated as an ORF (open reading frame) with a function not yet certain. The CDR3 totals 13 residues. V lost 6 bases to trimming and J lost 0 bases, with 6 bases between them. The CDR3 coding sequence is TGCGCCAGCAGGGAGAGCTCCTACAATGAGCAGTTCTTC. As protein: CASRESSYNEQFF.

The J gene is TRBJ1-1, the V gene TRBV25-1; D gene uncertain. Trimming removed 3 bases from V and 7 bases from J, with 12 bases in between. CDR3 size: 13 residues. CDR1 is MGHDK and CDR2 is SYGVNS in the germline V gene. This CDR3 is CASSEVRRGEAFF. The CDR3 nucleotides are TGTGCCAGCAGTGAGGTCCGCCGGGGTGAAGCTTTCTTT. The full variable domain, with the rest looked up from reference TRBV25-1 and TRBJ1-1, is EADIYQTPRYLVIGTGKKITLECSQTMGHDKMYWYQQDPGMELHLIHYSYGVNSTEKGDLSSESTVSRIRTEHFPLTLESARPSHTSQYLCASSEVRRGEAFFGQGTRLTVV.

The gene calls are TRBV6-5 and TRBJ2-3, with 7 positions matching TRBD2. The CDR3 is made up of 16 amino acids. The ends lost 4 bases at V and 0 bases at J; junction bases unmatched: 7. Germline assignment: CDR1 MNHEY and CDR2 SVGAGI. The CDR3 is CASSSRGGSSTDTQYF. In DNA form, the CDR3 reads TGTGCCAGCAGTTCTAGGGGCGGGAGTAGCACAGATACGCAGTATTTT.

This clone was observed a handful of times. The chain has TRBV7-2 and TRBJ1-2; a possible D gene is TRBD1 (5 bases). The CDR3 loop spans 13 amino acids. Germline V lookup: CDR1 SGHTA, CDR2 FQGNSA. Trimming left V 5 bases short and J 3 bases short, with 10 bases between. The CDR3, as DNA: TGTGCCAGCAGCAGGGGAGCGGACTATGGCTACACCTTC. Translating gives CASSRGADYGYTF.

This chain joins TRBV7-2 and TRBJ2-3; D remains unclear. This CDR3 comprises 15 residues. Germline V gene lookup returns CDR1 SGHTA and CDR2 FQGNSA. V lost 4 bases and J 0 bases, leaving 11 bases between the germline ends. The CDR3 spells CASSSNRLSTDTQYF. CDR3 coding DNA: TGTGCCAGCAGCTCGAACAGACTTAGCACAGATACGCAGTATTTT.

The rearrangement links TRBV19 to TRBJ1-1, with a weak D call TRBD1 (5 bases). V lost 6 bases and J lost 1, with 15 bases in between. The CDR3 totals 15 residues. Germline V CDR1 and CDR2: LNHDA, SQIVND (reference sequence). DNA for the CDR3: TGTGCCAGTAGGCGAGGCAGGGATGGGAACACTGAAGCTTTCTTT. This translates into CASRRGRDGNTEAFF.

This clone has more than one count but fewer than ten. The gene calls are TRBV7-2 and TRBJ1-2; D remains unclear. V dropped 5 bases and J dropped 4 bases, with 11 bases sitting between them. Germline V gives CDR1 SGHTA, CDR2 FQGNSA. This CDR3 contains 13 residues. In DNA form, the CDR3 reads TGTGCCAGCAGCCCCAGACGGTCCTATGGCTACACCTTC. Encoded protein: CASSPRRSYGYTF.

The V gene is TRBV6-4, the J gene TRBJ2-7, with D perhaps matching TRBD2 (5 bases). The V gene's germline CDR1 is MRHNA and CDR2 SNTAGT. The CDR3 loop spans 16 amino acids. V gave up 7 bases and J gave up 6 bases, with 25 bases separating them. As DNA, the CDR3 is TGTGCCAGCAACAACGAGGGCTTATTTCTTACGGGCGAGCAGTACGTC. Its translation: CASNNEGLFLTGEQYV.

This clone came up once. J is TRBJ2-6 and V is TRBV5-6; D unclear. The V gene lost 2 bases and the J gene lost 3 bases, with 6 bases spanning the gap. The CDR3 loop spans 14 amino acids. Germline assignment: CDR1 SGHDT and CDR2 YYEEEE. For the CDR3, the DNA is TGTGCCAGCAGCTTTCGTGGTGGGGCCAACGTCCTGACTTTC. Its translation is CASSFRGGANVLTF. The full variable domain, completed using reference TRBV5-6 and TRBJ2-6, is DAGVTQSPTHLIKTRGQQVTLRCSPKSGHDTVSWYQQALGQGPQFIFQYYEEEERQRGNFPDRFSGHQFPNYSSELNVNALLLGDSALYLCASSFRGGANVLTFGAGSRLTVL.

This clone was detected only once. The chain carries TRBV4-2 and TRBJ2-3; TRBD2 might be the D (6 bases). This CDR3 spans 17 amino acids. Germline CDR1 reads LGHNA; CDR2 reads YNFKEQ. V lost 1 base to trimming and J lost 2 bases, with 16 bases between them. DNA of the CDR3: TGTGCCAGCAGCCAAGTAACAACGGCGGGAAACACAGATACGCAGTATTTT. Protein sequence: CASSQVTTAGNTDTQYF.